The 18 T cell receptor beta chains presented below share a single source sample, sequenced in a study of T cells in Graves' hyperthyroidism and ophthalmopathy. RNA transcripts gave rise to amplified TCR beta CDR3 regions. Researchers ran a first-round RT-PCR on the TCR CDR3 using the HTBI primer set. Using its own MiXCR run on the multiplex PCR reads, TCRdb lists one record per CDR3 protein. The table includes around 280,000 distinct CDR3 sequences, roughly 14% detected once. The sample comprised blood. Receptors originate from a woman aged 30 to 39 with Graves' hyperthyroidism that later progressed to Graves' ophthalmopathy.

This clonotype was counted at least ten times. The V and J genes are TRBV13 and TRBJ2-1, with 10 bases lining up with TRBD2. This CDR3 spans 16 amino acids. The V segment lost 5 bases and the J segment 6 bases; nucleotides outside the gene matches: 10. Germline V lookup: CDR1 PRHDT, CDR2 FYEKMQ (reference sequence). DNA of the CDR3: TGTGCCAGCAGCCGTTATTCTAGCGGGAGCTTCAATGAGCAGTTCTTC. This sequence encodes CASSRYSSGSFNEQFF.

This clonotype came up many times. The chain recombines TRBV20-1 with TRBJ2-3; 10 positions match TRBD2. CDR3 size: 14 residues. CDR1 is DFQATT, CDR2 SNEGSKA, per germline (reference sequence). After removal of 1 base from V and 5 bases from J, the junction contained 3 bases not matched to a gene. This CDR3 reads CSARAVAGGDTQYF. CDR3 DNA sequence: TGCAGTGCTAGAGCAGTAGCGGGAGGAGATACGCAGTATTTT.

This clonotype was counted many times. The V and J genes are TRBV20-1 and TRBJ2-7, with D possibly TRBD1 on 6 matching bases. The CDR3 sequence is 14 residues long. V shed 2 bases and J shed 2 bases, with 13 bases lying between them. Germline V gives CDR1 DFQATT, CDR2 SNEGSKA (reference sequence). CDR3 amino acids: CSARSTGYTYEQYF. The CDR3 DNA reads TGCAGTGCTAGATCGACAGGCTATACCTACGAGCAGTACTTC.

This clonotype was detected many times. The chain joins TRBV27 to TRBJ2-3; D might be TRBD1 (5 bases). The V and J ends lost 3 bases and 0 bases respectively, with 10 bases between them. CDR1 MNHEY and CDR2 SMNVEV come from the germline V gene (reference sequence). There are 15 residues in the CDR3. CDR3 protein: CASSFRVGSTDTQYF. The CDR3 bases are TGTGCCAGCAGTTTCAGGGTCGGTAGCACAGATACGCAGTATTTT.

The rearrangement joins TRBV28 to TRBJ2-5; a weak D match, TRBD1 (7 bases). Trimming stripped 7 bases from V and 2 bases from J, with 23 bases between. Germline CDR1 reads MDHEN; CDR2 reads SYDVKM. This CDR3 region has 17 residues. This CDR3 reads CASTPLGARGVQETQYF. In DNA form, the CDR3 reads TGTGCCAGCACACCCCTGGGGGCCAGGGGGGTTCAAGAGACCCAGTACTTC.

About this clonotype: A single base separates this from a much larger clone, so it may be a read error. This sequence joins TRBV5-1 and TRBJ2-5; 12 bases are shared with TRBD2. There are 16 residues in the CDR3. Germline assignment: CDR1 SGHRS and CDR2 YFSETQ. CDR3 in DNA: TGCGCCGGCAGCCTCTGGACTAGCGGGAATGCAGAGACCCAGTACTTC. It codes for CAGSLWTSGNAETQYF.

This clonotype was picked up many times. The chain has TRBV7-9 and TRBJ2-3; no clear D. The CDR3 spans 14 residues. V shed 1 base and J shed 5 bases, with 10 bases lying between them. Germline V gene data show CDR1 as SEHNR and CDR2 as FQNEAQ (reference sequence). CDR3 DNA sequence: TGTGCCAGCAGCTTAGGGGCGTGGAGAGATACGCAGTATTTT. Translating it yields CASSLGAWRDTQYF.

There are many counts of this clonotype. The CDR3 sequence: CASSYDSGIGNTIYF. Here the CDR3 DNA reads TGTGCCAGCAGTTACGACTCGGGGATTGGAAACACCATATATTTT. This chain links TRBV6-5 with TRBJ1-3; no clear D gene. The V and J ends lost 2 bases and 3 bases respectively, with 11 bases between them. The length of the CDR3 is 15 residues. CDR1 and CDR2 (germline): MNHEY, SVGAGI.

This clonotype was observed at least ten times. DNA of the CDR3: TGTGCCAGCTCATCTACTAGCGGGATTGAGCAGTTCTTC. This codes for CASSSTSGIEQFF. The chain is built from TRBV18 and TRBJ2-1; 10 bases map to TRBD2. J gave up 9 bases and V 5 bases, and 4 bases lay outside the gene matches. The CDR3 contains 13 residues. Germline V gene sequence: CDR1 KGHSH, CDR2 LQKENI. Using reference TRBV18 and TRBJ2-1 for the parts outside the CDR3, the full variable domain is NAGVMQNPRHLVRRRGQEARLRCSPMKGHSHVYWYRQLPEEGLKFMVYLQKENIIDESGMPKERFSAEFPKEGPSILRIQQVVRGDSAAYFCASSSTSGIEQFFGPGTRLTVL.

This clonotype was counted at least ten times. The rearrangement uses TRBV20-1 and TRBJ2-5, with D uncertain. The CDR3 is 10 residues long. Germline loops: CDR1 DFQATT, CDR2 SNEGSKA (reference sequence). The V gene lost 5 bases and the J gene lost 5 bases, with 6 bases spanning the gap. CDR3 DNA: TGCAGTGCTCGAGCGGAGACCCAGTACTTC. It is translated as CSARAETQYF.

V and J are TRBV4-2 and TRBJ1-2; no reliable D call. This CDR3 has 15 residues. Deletions cut 0 bases from V and 3 bases from J, with 11 bases between. Looked up from germline, CDR1 is LGHNA and CDR2 is YNFKEQ. The CDR3, as DNA: TGTGCCAGCAGCCAAGAGGCCAGGACTTACTATGGCTACACCTTC. It translates to CASSQEARTYYGYTF.

The V and J genes are TRBV29-1 and TRBJ2-7, with D tentatively TRBD1 (6 bases). Germline lookup yields CDR1 SQVTM and CDR2 ANQGSEA. CDR3 length equals 15 residues. Trimming stripped 1 base from V and 2 bases from J, with 15 bases between. The CDR3 DNA reads TGCAGCGTTGAAGCCAACAGGGCGGACACCTACGAGCAGTACTTC. Encoded protein: CSVEANRADTYEQYF.

The chain employs TRBV6-1 and TRBJ2-5, with D perhaps TRBD1 (6 bases). The CDR3 extends over 14 amino acids. The germline CDR1 and CDR2 sequences are MNHNS and SASEGT. Trimming cost V 11 bases and J 0 bases, with 16 bases left between them. In DNA, the CDR3 is TGTGCCGTGGCAGGACAGCAGAACCAAGAGACCCAGTACTTC. Protein sequence: CAVAGQQNQETQYF.

This clonotype was counted ten times or more. The rearrangement uses TRBV29-1 and TRBJ2-3, with 10 bases identical to TRBD2. The CDR3 contains 16 residues. From germline, CDR1 is SQVTM and CDR2 ANQGSEA. After removal of 2 bases from V and 5 bases from J, the junction contained 10 bases not matched to a gene. The DNA of the CDR3 is TGCAGCGTTGAATCTCATCCTAGCGGGAGATTAGATACGCAGTATTTT. This gives the protein CSVESHPSGRLDTQYF.

In this sample, this clonotype turned up many times. The V and J genes are TRBV24-1 and TRBJ2-3; D ambiguous. V was trimmed by 4 bases and J by 3 bases, leaving 4 bases between them. The CDR3 length is 12 residues. Germline V gene data show CDR1 as KGHDR and CDR2 as SFDVKD. CDR3 sequence: CATSEMTDTQYF. DNA of the CDR3: TGTGCCACCAGTGAAATGACAGATACGCAGTATTTT.

This clonotype has more than one count but fewer than ten. The rearrangement links TRBV12-3 or TRBV12-4 to TRBJ2-2; D gene unclear. Trimming cost V 4 bases and J 4 bases, with 10 bases left between them. CDR3 length equals 14 residues. In DNA form, the CDR3 reads TGTGCCAGCAGTTCAGACGAACTCACCGGGGAGCTGTTTTTT. Its protein is CASSSDELTGELFF.

In its sample, this clonotype was seen many times. CDR3: CASSLQGIEAFF. The CDR3 region has the DNA TGCGCCAGCAGCTTACAGGGAATTGAAGCTTTCTTT. V usage is TRBV5-1 and J usage is TRBJ1-1, with D possibly TRBD1 on 6 matching bases. V was pared by 2 bases and J by 7 bases, with 9 bases between. Germline assignment: CDR1 SGHRS and CDR2 YFSETQ. There are 12 residues in the CDR3.

V gene TRBV15 combines with J gene TRBJ1-3, with 7 positions matching TRBD1. The CDR3 has 17 amino acids. V trimming: 2 bases; J trimming: 0 bases; junction bases outside the gene matches: 7. Per the germline V gene, CDR1 is LNHNV and CDR2 is YYDKDF (reference sequence). The CDR3 loop reads CATSRLDRALSGNTIYF. The CDR3 DNA is TGTGCCACCAGCAGACTAGACAGGGCTCTCTCTGGAAACACCATATATTTT.